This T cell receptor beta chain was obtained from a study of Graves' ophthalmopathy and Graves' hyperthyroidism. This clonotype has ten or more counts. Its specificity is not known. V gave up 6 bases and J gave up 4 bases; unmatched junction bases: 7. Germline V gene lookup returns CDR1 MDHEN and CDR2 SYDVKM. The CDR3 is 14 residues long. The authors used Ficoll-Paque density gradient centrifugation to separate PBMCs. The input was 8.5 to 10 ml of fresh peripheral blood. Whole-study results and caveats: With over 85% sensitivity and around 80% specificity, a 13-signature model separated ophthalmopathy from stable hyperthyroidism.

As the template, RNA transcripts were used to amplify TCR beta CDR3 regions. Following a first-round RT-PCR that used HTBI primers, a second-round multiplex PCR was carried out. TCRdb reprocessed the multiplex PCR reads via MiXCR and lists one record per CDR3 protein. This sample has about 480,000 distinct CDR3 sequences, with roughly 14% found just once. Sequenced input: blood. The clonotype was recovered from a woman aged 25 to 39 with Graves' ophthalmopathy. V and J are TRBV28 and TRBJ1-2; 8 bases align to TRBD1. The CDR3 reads CASSGRTGLYGYTF. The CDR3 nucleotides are TGTGCCAGCAGCGGAAGGACAGGGCTCTATGGCTACACCTTC.